These 8 T cell receptor beta chains were sequenced from one sample in a study of CD8 T cells in ankylosing spondylitis. TCRdb called the 5' RACE reads again in MiXCR, with one record for every CDR3 protein. The table shows fewer than 450,000 distinct CDR3 sequences, with approximately 17% occurring only once. These receptors lack a known antigen. Findings of the study overall: Blood from ankylosing spondylitis patients appeared to carry a characteristic roughly 8-variant TCR beta motif.

The source material was blood, either unsorted or a sorted T cell fraction (not recorded which). These receptors were collected from a male donor with ankylosing spondylitis.

This clonotype was picked up many times. The chain links TRBV12-3 or TRBV12-4 to TRBJ2-4; 7 bases agree with TRBD2. This CDR3 region has 14 residues. V gave up 7 bases and J gave up 4 bases; unmatched junction bases: 7. In DNA, the CDR3 is TGTGCCAGCACGTGGGAGGGGAGAAAAAACATTCAGTACTTC. Its translation is CASTWEGRKNIQYF.

This clonotype was counted between two and nine times. The chain links TRBV20-1 to TRBJ1-5, with D tentatively TRBD1 (5 bases). This CDR3 is 14 amino acids long. The ends were cut back, 6 bases at V and 7 bases at J, with 19 bases in the middle. Germline lookup yields CDR1 DFQATT and CDR2 SNEGSKA (reference sequence). CDR3 bases: TGCAGTGCCCACGGCGGGCAGGGCCAACAGCCCCAGCATTTT. Translated: CSAHGGQGQQPQHF.

This clonotype was recorded many times. The junction differs from germline at one of its ends, possibly a read error. The chain couples TRBV5-1 to TRBJ2-1; D not resolved. This CDR3 region has 14 residues. Germline V gene data show CDR1 as SGHRS and CDR2 as YFSETQ. CDR3 nucleotides: TGTGCCAGCAGCCTGGAAGGCTCCTACAATGAGCAGTTCTTC. Encoded protein: CASSLEGSYNEQFF.

The CDR3 DNA reads TGCGCCAGCAGTGGATGGGACACTGAAGCTTTCTTT. Protein: CASSGWDTEAFF. The V gene is TRBV10-1, the J gene TRBJ1-1; D unresolved. Germline V gene sequence: CDR1 WNHNN, CDR2 SYGVQD (reference sequence). The ends were cut back, 4 bases at V and 3 bases at J, with 6 bases in the middle. This CDR3 contains 12 residues.

This clonotype was counted only a few times. The genes are TRBV20-1 and TRBJ2-1, with a weak D call TRBD2 (6 bases). Germline V gene data show CDR1 as DFQATT and CDR2 as SNEGSKA (reference sequence). V was clipped by 0 bases and J by 0 bases, with 15 bases between them. This CDR3 spans 17 amino acids. The CDR3 region has the DNA TGCAGTGCTAGAGATTTGGCAAAGGAGGGCTCCTACAATGAGCAGTTCTTC. It encodes CSARDLAKEGSYNEQFF.

Only a few counts were recorded for this clonotype. The chain has TRBV12-3 or TRBV12-4 and TRBJ2-7; no clear D. The CDR3 is 14 residues long. V gave up 7 bases and J gave up 6 bases, with 19 bases separating them. The CDR3 coding sequence is TGTGCCAGCAAACAAAGGACCGGGCGAGGCGAGCAGTACTTC. Amino acid sequence: CASKQRTGRGEQYF.

The chain joins TRBV6-1 to TRBJ2-1; 8 nucleotides agree with TRBD1. The CDR3 runs 15 residues. V lost 7 bases, J lost 3 bases, and 8 bases stayed unmatched. CDR1 MNHNS and CDR2 SASEGT come from the germline V gene. CDR3 region: CASNRNRGDYNEQFF. The CDR3 DNA is TGTGCCAGCAATAGAAACAGGGGGGACTACAATGAGCAGTTCTTC.

In this sample, this clonotype turned up once. The chain joins TRBV7-3 to TRBJ2-1, with unresolved D. Germline values: CDR1 SGHTA, CDR2 FQGTGA. The CDR3 spans 13 residues. Trimming cost V 0 bases and J 8 bases, with 8 bases left between them. The CDR3 coding sequence is TGTGCCAGCAGCTTAACTAGGCAGGATGAGCAGTTCTTC. It specifies CASSLTRQDEQFF.